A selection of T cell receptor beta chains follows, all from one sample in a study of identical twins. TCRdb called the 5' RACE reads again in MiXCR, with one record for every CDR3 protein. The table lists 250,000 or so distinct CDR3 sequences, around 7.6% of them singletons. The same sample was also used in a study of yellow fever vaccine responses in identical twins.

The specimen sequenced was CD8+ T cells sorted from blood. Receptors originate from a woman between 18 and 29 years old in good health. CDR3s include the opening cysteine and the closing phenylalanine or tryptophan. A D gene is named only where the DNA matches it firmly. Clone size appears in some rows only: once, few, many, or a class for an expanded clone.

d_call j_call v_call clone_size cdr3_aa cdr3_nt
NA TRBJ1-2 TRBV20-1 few CSARDVANYGYTF TGCAGTGCTAGGGATGTAGCTAACTATGGCTACACCTTC
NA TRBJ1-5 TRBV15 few CATSRDPGQPQHF TGTGCCACCAGCAGAGACCCTGGACAGCCCCAGCATTTT
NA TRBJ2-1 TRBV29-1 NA CSGTTSSSYNEQFF TGCAGCGGGACTACCTCGAGCTCCTACAATGAGCAGTTCTTC
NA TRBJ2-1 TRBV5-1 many CASSVHGYNEQFF TGCGCCAGCAGCGTACATGGGTACAATGAGCAGTTCTTC
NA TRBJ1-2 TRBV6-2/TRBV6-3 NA CASSYTESDGYTF TGTGCCAGCAGTTACACAGAAAGCGATGGCTACACCTTC
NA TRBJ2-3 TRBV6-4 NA CASSDSVGGLDTQYF TGTGCCAGCAGTGACTCGGTCGGGGGGCTAGATACGCAGTATTTT
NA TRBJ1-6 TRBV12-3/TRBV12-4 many CASSLGMVDSPLHF TGTGCCAGCAGTCTCGGGATGGTTGATTCACCCCTCCACTTT
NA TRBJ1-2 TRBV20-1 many CSAGGGDYYGYTF TGCAGTGCTGGCGGGGGTGATTACTATGGCTACACCTTC
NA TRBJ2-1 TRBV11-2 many CASSNTYNEQFF TGTGCCAGCAGCAACACCTACAATGAGCAGTTCTTC
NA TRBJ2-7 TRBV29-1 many CSVEDKAAPYEQYF TGCAGCGTTGAAGATAAGGCGGCTCCCTACGAGCAGTACTTC
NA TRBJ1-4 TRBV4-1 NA CAGSDRDNENEKLFF TGCGCCGGCAGTGACCGGGACAACGAGAATGAAAAACTGTTTTTT
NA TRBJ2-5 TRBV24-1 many CAGPSGVGF TGTGCAGGGCCGTCCGGGGTTGGTTTC
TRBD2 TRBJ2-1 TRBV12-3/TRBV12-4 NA CASCKQTVLAGSYNEQFF TGTGCCAGCTGTAAACAGACAGTACTAGCGGGTTCCTACAATGAGCAGTTCTTC
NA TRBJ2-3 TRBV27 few CASSASLSGADTQYF TGTGCCAGCAGTGCCTCCCTCTCAGGTGCAGATACGCAGTATTTT
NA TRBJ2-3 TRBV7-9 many CASSYQPETQYF TGTGCCAGCAGTTATCAGCCGGAGACGCAGTATTTT
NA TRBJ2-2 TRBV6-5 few CASSYSGAASANTGELFF TGTGCCAGCAGTTACTCAGGGGCGGCGAGCGCGAACACCGGGGAGCTGTTTTTT
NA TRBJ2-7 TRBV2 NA CASSLGLANPYEQYF TGTGCCAGCAGTTTAGGGCTAGCGAACCCCTACGAGCAGTACTTC
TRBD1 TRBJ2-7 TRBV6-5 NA CASSYSGQRGSAYEQYF TGTGCCAGCAGTTACTCGGGACAGCGCGGATCGGCCTACGAGCAGTACTTC
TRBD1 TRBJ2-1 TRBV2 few CASSTDRAEFNEQFF TGTGCCAGCAGTACGGACAGGGCAGAGTTTAATGAGCAGTTCTTC
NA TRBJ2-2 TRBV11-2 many CASSEVGELFF TGTGCCAGCAGCGAGGTGGGGGAGCTGTTTTTT
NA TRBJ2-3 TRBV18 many CASSPYFLRQGAADTQYF TGTGCCAGCTCACCCTACTTTTTGAGGCAGGGAGCGGCAGATACGCAGTATTTT
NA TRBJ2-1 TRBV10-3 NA CAISDNKGQGGAYNEQFF TGTGCCATCAGTGATAATAAGGGCCAGGGGGGGGCCTACAATGAGCAGTTCTTC
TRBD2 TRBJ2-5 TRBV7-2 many CASSVVAGGFEETQYF TGTGCCAGCAGCGTGGTCGCGGGAGGGTTTGAAGAGACCCAGTACTTC
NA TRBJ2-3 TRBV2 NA CATTSSDTDTQYF TGTGCCACCACCTCTAGCGACACAGATACGCAGTATTTT
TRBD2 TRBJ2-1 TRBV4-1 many CASSPRTSGGGYNEQFF TGCGCCAGCAGCCCAAGGACTAGCGGGGGCGGGTACAATGAGCAGTTCTTC
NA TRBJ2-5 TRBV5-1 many CASRSDRETQYF TGCGCCAGCAGGTCAGACAGGGAGACCCAGTACTTC
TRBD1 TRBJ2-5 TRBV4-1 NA CASSQGDSLWETQYF TGCGCCAGCAGCCAAGGGGACAGTTTATGGGAGACCCAGTACTTC
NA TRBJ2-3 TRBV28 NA CASSLFDSVGSLAGQKSTDTQYF TGTGCCAGCAGTTTATTTGATTCGGTAGGGTCGCTTGCGGGCCAAAAAAGCACAGATACGCAGTATTTT
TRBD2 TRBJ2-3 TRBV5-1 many CASRGPQRGGSLTDTQYF TGCGCCAGCAGAGGTCCCCAGCGGGGGGGCTCTTTGACAGATACGCAGTATTTT
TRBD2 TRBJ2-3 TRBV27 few CASSSLAGTSPDTQYF TGTGCCAGCAGTTCCCTAGCGGGGACCTCCCCGGATACGCAGTATTTT
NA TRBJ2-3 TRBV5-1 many CASSLYPGLNSSTDTQYF TGCGCCAGCAGCTTGTATCCGGGCCTTAACTCTAGCACAGATACGCAGTATTTT
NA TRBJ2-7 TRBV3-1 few CASSQGTVSYEQYF TGTGCCAGCAGCCAAGGGACAGTTTCCTACGAGCAGTACTTC
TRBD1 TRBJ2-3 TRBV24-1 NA CATSEEGDSPTDTQYF TGTGCCACCAGTGAAGAAGGGGACAGCCCCACAGATACGCAGTATTTT
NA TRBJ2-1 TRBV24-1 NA CATSTGARNNEQFF TGTGCCACCAGTACCGGGGCGAGAAACAATGAGCAGTTCTTC